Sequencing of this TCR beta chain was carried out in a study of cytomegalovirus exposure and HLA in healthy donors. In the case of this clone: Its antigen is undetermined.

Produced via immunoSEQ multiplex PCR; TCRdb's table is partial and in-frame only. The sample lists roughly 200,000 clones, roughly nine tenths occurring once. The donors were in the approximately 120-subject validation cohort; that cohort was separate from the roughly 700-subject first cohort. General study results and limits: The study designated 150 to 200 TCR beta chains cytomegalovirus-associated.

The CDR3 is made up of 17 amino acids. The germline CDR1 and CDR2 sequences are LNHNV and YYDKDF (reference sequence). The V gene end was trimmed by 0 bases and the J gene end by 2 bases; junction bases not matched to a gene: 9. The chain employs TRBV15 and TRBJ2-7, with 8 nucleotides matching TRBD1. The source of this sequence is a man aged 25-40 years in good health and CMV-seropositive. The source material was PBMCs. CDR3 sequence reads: CATSRDYDRGFAYEQYF. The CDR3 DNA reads TGTGCCACCAGCAGAGATTACGACAGGGGTTTCGCCTACGAGCAGTACTTC.